This is a list of T cell receptor beta chains from one sample in a study of blood T cell repertoires in COVID-19. The repertoire was sequenced with immunoSEQ multiplex PCR; TCRdb's copy has only in-frame clones and lacks some. The sample includes 200,000 to 250,000 clones, 86% of them seen just once. Sample: PBMCs or T cells enriched from blood (not recorded which). The receptors were sampled from a woman in her forties or fifties in a cohort exposed to, infected with or recovered from COVID-19 (not recorded which). Both conserved end residues are part of each CDR3. D genes are given only for firm matches. Where a row states a size, it is once, few, many or the class of an expanded clone; other rows omit it.

clone size	V gene	D gene	J gene	CDR3 DNA	CDR3 protein
.	TRBV5-1	TRBD2	TRBJ2-5	TGCGCCAGCAATGGCGGGGGACGAGGAGAGACCCAGTACTTC	CASNGGGRGETQYF
once	TRBV4-3	.	TRBJ1-1	TGCGCCAGCAGCCATTTAGGCAGGGTGAACACTGAAGCTTTCTTT	CASSHLGRVNTEAFF
.	TRBV7-9	.	TRBJ1-2	TGTGCCAGTAACAAAATCAGCTATGGCTACACCTTC	CASNKISYGYTF
once	TRBV5-6	TRBD1	TRBJ1-2	TGTGCCAGCAGGATGGGACAGAACTATGGCTACACCTTC	CASRMGQNYGYTF
.	TRBV12-5	TRBD1	TRBJ1-1	TGTGCTAGTGGTCCGGGGACAGGGGAAGCTTTCTTT	CASGPGTGEAFF
.	TRBV5-1	.	TRBJ2-1	TGCGCCAGCTCTCAAGCCGCGGGGACGCACTACAATGAGCAGTTCTTC	CASSQAAGTHYNEQFF
.	TRBV21-1	.	TRBJ2-7	TGTGCCAGCAGCAAAGCCTCACAGGAGTACGAGCAGTACTTC	CASSKASQEYEQYF
few	TRBV6-5	.	TRBJ2-7	TGTGCCAGCAGTTACTTTGAGGGAACCTACGAGCAGTACTTC	CASSYFEGTYEQYF
.	TRBV6-4	.	TRBJ2-5	TGTGCCAGCGGGGAGCAAGAGACCCAGTACTTC	CASGEQETQYF
.	TRBV19	.	TRBJ2-3	TGTGCCAGTAGTACCCCAGGGTCTGGCACAGATACGCAGTATTTT	CASSTPGSGTDTQYF
once	TRBV7-2	.	TRBJ1-5	TGTGCCAGCAGCTTAGGGCAGGGCAATCAGCCCCAGCATTTT	CASSLGQGNQPQHF
.	TRBV7-2	TRBD1	TRBJ1-1	TGTGCCAGCAGCTCAGACAGGGCGCTGGGCGGAGCTTTCTTT	CASSSDRALGGAFF
.	TRBV29-1	.	TRBJ1-2	TGCAGCGTAACAGGACAGCGGTCTCTTGGCTATGGCTACACCTTC	CSVTGQRSLGYGYTF
.	TRBV4-3	TRBD1	TRBJ1-5	TGCGCCAGCAGCCAAGTAGCGGGGACAGGGGCTCAGCCCCAGCATTTT	CASSQVAGTGAQPQHF
.	TRBV4-3	.	TRBJ2-7	TGCGCCAGCAGCCAGGAGCTCGGTTTGTACGAGCAGTACTTC	CASSQELGLYEQYF
.	TRBV4-3	TRBD1	TRBJ2-7	TGCGCCAGCAGCCAAGATTTGGTACAGGGGGAAATCTTC	CASSQDLVQGEIF
.	TRBV5-6	TRBD2	TRBJ2-4	TGTGCCAGCAGCTACTCACTAGCGGGGGGCAAAAACATTCAGTACTTC	CASSYSLAGGKNIQYF
.	TRBV25-1	TRBD1	TRBJ1-5	TGTGCCAGCAGTGGGACAGGGGGTTTTCAGCCCCAGCATTTT	CASSGTGGFQPQHF
.	TRBV9	.	TRBJ1-2	TGTGCCAGCAGCCCTTCTATAGACGGGAACTATGGCTACACCTTC	CASSPSIDGNYGYTF
few	TRBV3-1/TRBV3-2	TRBD1	TRBJ1-1	TGTGCCAGCAGCCAAAAGGGGGCAAGTGAAGCTTTCTTT	CASSQKGASEAFF
.	TRBV7-2	TRBD1	TRBJ1-5	TGTGCCAGCAGCTTATTTGACAGGGACAATCAGCCCCAGCATTTT	CASSLFDRDNQPQHF
few	TRBV30	.	TRBJ1-1	TGTGCCTGGAGTTTTACAACGAACACTGAAGCTTTCTTT	CAWSFTTNTEAFF
.	TRBV2	TRBD2	TRBJ2-7	TGTGCCAGCAGTGTAAGCGGGGGGGTGACCTCCTACGAGCAGTACTTC	CASSVSGGVTSYEQYF
.	TRBV4-1	.	TRBJ1-2	TGCGCCAGCAGCCAAGGGGCCCAGAGGGACTATGGCTACACCTTC	CASSQGAQRDYGYTF
.	TRBV5-1	.	TRBJ1-1	TGCGCCAGCAGCTGGGGGACATTGAACACTGAAGCTTTCTTT	CASSWGTLNTEAFF
.	TRBV4-3	.	TRBJ2-7	TGCGCCAGCAGCCAAGGGACTAATGTGTACTTC	CASSQGTNVYF
once	TRBV9	.	TRBJ1-2	TGTGCCAGTTCCTTGGGCGCTTCCTATGGCTACACCTTC	CASSLGASYGYTF
.	TRBV18	.	TRBJ1-1	TGTGCCAGCTCCCCGGAGGGAAACGCTGAAGCTTTCTTT	CASSPEGNAEAFF
.	TRBV29-1	TRBD1	TRBJ2-3	TGCAGCGTGTCGACAGGGGGCTTAGATACGCAGTATTTT	CSVSTGGLDTQYF
.	TRBV30	.	TRBJ2-3	TGTGCCTGGAGTCAGGGGAATCGGGGAGATACGCAGTATTTT	CAWSQGNRGDTQYF
few	TRBV7-2	.	TRBJ1-1	TGTGCCAGCAGCTTTTCAGGGAACACTGAAGCTTTCTTT	CASSFSGNTEAFF
.	TRBV4-1	TRBD1	TRBJ1-2	TGCGCCAGCAGCCAGGCCACAGGGGTTGGAGGCTACACCTTC	CASSQATGVGGYTF
.	TRBV5-1	.	TRBJ1-4	TGCGCCAGCTCTTCGCGGGCTAATGAAAAACTGTTTTTT	CASSSRANEKLFF
.	TRBV28	TRBD1	TRBJ2-7	TGTGCCAGCAGTTTACGACAGGGGTACGAGCAGTACTTC	CASSLRQGYEQYF
.	TRBV19	.	TRBJ1-5	TGTGCCAGTAGCCTGCGGGGGCGAGGCAATCAGCCCCAGCATTTT	CASSLRGRGNQPQHF
.	TRBV27	.	TRBJ1-5	TGTGCCAGCAGTCCGAAGGGGGATTGGGGTAGCAATCAGCCCCAGCATTTT	CASSPKGDWGSNQPQHF
.	TRBV7-3	TRBD2	TRBJ2-3	TGTGCCAGCAGCCGCCTAAGGATAGCGGGGGGGCCGGATACGCAGTATTTT	CASSRLRIAGGPDTQYF
.	TRBV4-3	.	TRBJ1-5	TGCGCCAGCAGCCAAGATCTTACAGGGTACAATCAGCCCCAGCATTTT	CASSQDLTGYNQPQHF
.	TRBV6-7	.	TRBJ2-5	TGTGCCAGCAGGAGGGGGGGCCTTGAGACCCAGTACTTC	CASRRGGLETQYF
.	TRBV5-1	TRBD1	TRBJ1-4	TGCGCCAGCAGCTTGGCGGGACAGGGGAATGAAAAACTGTTTTTT	CASSLAGQGNEKLFF
.	TRBV29-1	TRBD2	TRBJ2-1	TGCAGCGCCCCGGAGCGGGGGCTAGGTGAGCAGTTCTTC	CSAPERGLGEQFF
.	TRBV29-1	.	TRBJ1-3	TGCAGCGTTGTCTTGGTCGGCGATCAGTCCGGGGACACCATATATTTT	CSVVLVGDQSGDTIYF
.	TRBV30	TRBD2	TRBJ2-1	TGTGCCTGGACCAGGACTAGCGGGGGATACAATGAGCAGTTCTTC	CAWTRTSGGYNEQFF
.	TRBV4-2	.	TRBJ1-1	TGTGCCAGCAGCCAAGCAGGCATCCCGAACACTGAAGCTTTCTTT	CASSQAGIPNTEAFF
.	TRBV3-1/TRBV3-2	.	TRBJ1-1	TGTGCCAGCAGCCAACAGGGTATAGGGAACACTGAAGCTTTCTTT	CASSQQGIGNTEAFF
few	TRBV9	.	TRBJ1-6	TGTGCCAGCAGCGTAGATGCCAGAAATTCACCCCTCCACTTT	CASSVDARNSPLHF
.	TRBV5-1	TRBD2	TRBJ2-3	TGCGCCAGCAGCGAAGGACTAGCGGGGCTGGGAGATACGCAGTATTTT	CASSEGLAGLGDTQYF